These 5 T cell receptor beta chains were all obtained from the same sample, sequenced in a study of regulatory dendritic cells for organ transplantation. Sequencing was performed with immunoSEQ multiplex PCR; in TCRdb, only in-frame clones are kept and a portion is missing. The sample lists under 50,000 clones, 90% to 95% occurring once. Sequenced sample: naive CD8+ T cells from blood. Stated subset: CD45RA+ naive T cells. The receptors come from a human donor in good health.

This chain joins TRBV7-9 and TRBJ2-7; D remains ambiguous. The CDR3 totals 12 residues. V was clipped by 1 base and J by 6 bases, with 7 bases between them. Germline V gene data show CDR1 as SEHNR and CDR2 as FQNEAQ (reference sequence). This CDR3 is CASSLDFPEQYF. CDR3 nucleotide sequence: TGTGCCAGCAGCTTAGATTTTCCCGAGCAGTACTTC.

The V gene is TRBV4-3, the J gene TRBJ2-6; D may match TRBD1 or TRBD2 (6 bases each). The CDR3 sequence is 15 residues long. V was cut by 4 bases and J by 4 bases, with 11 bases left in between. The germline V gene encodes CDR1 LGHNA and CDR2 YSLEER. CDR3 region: CASSRGGSGANVLTF. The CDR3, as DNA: TGCGCCAGCAGCCGAGGGGGGTCCGGGGCCAACGTCCTGACTTTC.

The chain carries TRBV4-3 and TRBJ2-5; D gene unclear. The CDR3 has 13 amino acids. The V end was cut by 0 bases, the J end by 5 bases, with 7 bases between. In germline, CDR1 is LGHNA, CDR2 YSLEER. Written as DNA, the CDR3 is TGCGCCAGCAGCCAAGAGTGGTATGAGACCCAGTACTTC. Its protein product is CASSQEWYETQYF.

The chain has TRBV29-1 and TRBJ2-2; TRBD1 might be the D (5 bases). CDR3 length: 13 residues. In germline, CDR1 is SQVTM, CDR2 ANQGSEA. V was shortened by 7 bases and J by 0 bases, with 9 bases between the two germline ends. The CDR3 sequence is CSGGPANTGELFF. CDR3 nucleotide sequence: TGCAGCGGGGGCCCCGCGAACACCGGGGAGCTGTTTTTT.

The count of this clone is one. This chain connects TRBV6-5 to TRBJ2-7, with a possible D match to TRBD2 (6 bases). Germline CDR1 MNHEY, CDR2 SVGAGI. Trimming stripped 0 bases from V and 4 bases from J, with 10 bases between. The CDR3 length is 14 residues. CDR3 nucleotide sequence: TGTGCCAGCAGTTACTCGATAAGCGGGTACGAGCAGTACTTC. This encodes CASSYSISGYEQYF.